Following are 19 T cell receptor beta chains from one sample sequenced in a study of vaccination and CD4 T cells after COVID-19 (dated by TCRdb to 2022 to 2024). Libraries were prepared through PCR. Sequencing was performed on an Illumina iSeq 100. DNA from cultured CD4+ T cells underwent TCR sequencing with the Oncomine TCR Beta short-read assay at the Johns Hopkins FTIC core. TCRdb reprocessed the public reads (quality trimming at Q25 with fastp, clone calling with MiXCR) and kept in-frame beta chains. Each entry is one CDR3 protein sequence, shown with its most common DNA and genes. Here the sample has 11,000 to 15,000 distinct CDR3 sequences; more than 55% occur a single time. Of the sample, roughly a fifth falls within the top ten clones. For these TCRs, the target antigens are not known. Read against the paper, the sample's treatment or condition label means: roughly ten-day PBMC culture with coronavirus spike peptide pools or control peptides (ViraFEST assay).

Sequencing input: CD4+ T cells from blood, cultured in vitro. These receptors were taken from a human donor who had recovered from COVID-19.

The sample holds a few counts of this clonotype. This chain links TRBV10-3 with TRBJ1-1; 8 bases agree with TRBD1. The junction had 5 bases not matched to a gene; V was cut back by 10 bases and J by 4 bases. CDR1 and CDR2 from the germline V gene are ENHRY and SYGVKD. The length of the CDR3 is 12 residues. The CDR3 sequence: CATGQGGTEAFF. The CDR3 nucleotides are TGTGCCACCGGACAGGGCGGCACTGAAGCTTTCTTT.

This clonotype came up a few times. The chain uses TRBV11-2 and TRBJ2-6; D gene unclear. V was trimmed by 7 bases and J by 3 bases, leaving 13 bases between them. This CDR3 contains 15 residues. Germline V gene sequence: CDR1 SGHAT, CDR2 FQNNGV. CDR3 sequence: CASTLVRSGANVLTF. The CDR3 DNA reads TGTGCCAGCACCCTAGTCAGGAGTGGGGCCAACGTCCTGACTTTC.

The chain carries TRBV7-9 and TRBJ1-1; the D gene is possibly TRBD1 (6 bases). V gave up 1 base and J gave up 0 bases, with 18 bases separating them. From germline, CDR1 is SEHNR and CDR2 FQNEAQ (reference sequence). CDR3 length: 18 amino acids. The CDR3 nucleotides are TGTGCCAGCAGCTTAGGAAAGGGTACAGGGTTCATGAACACTGAAGCTTTCTTT. This codes for CASSLGKGTGFMNTEAFF.

Here the CDR3 DNA reads TGTGCCAGCAGCTTCGGACAGTGGAGTGGGAAAAAAACAGATACGCAGTATTTT. This encodes CASSFGQWSGKKTDTQYF. This chain uses TRBV11-1 with TRBJ2-3, with a tentative D call TRBD1 (6 bases). V shed 3 bases and J shed 3 bases, with 22 bases lying between them. Germline V CDR1 and CDR2: SGHAT, FQDESV (reference sequence). This CDR3 contains 18 residues.

The V gene is TRBV6-1, the J gene TRBJ1-2; D is ambiguous. This CDR3 comprises 13 residues. CDR1 is MNHNS and CDR2 is SASEGT in the germline V gene. Trimming shortened V by 7 bases and J by 5 bases, and 14 bases separated the two germline ends. CDR3 nucleotide sequence: TGTGCCAGCATGCGGACGGGGTGGTATGGCTACACCTTC. Its translation: CASMRTGWYGYTF.

The V gene is TRBV20-1, the J gene TRBJ2-5; 8 positions agree with TRBD2. After removal of 8 bases from V and 2 bases from J, the junction contained 16 bases not matched to a gene. This CDR3 has 16 amino acids. Per germline, CDR1 DFQATT and CDR2 SNEGSKA (reference sequence). CDR3 protein: CSLKGTHPGGQETQYF. CDR3 sequence (DNA): TGCAGTCTAAAGGGGACTCACCCGGGGGGGCAAGAGACCCAGTACTTC.

This rearrangement joins TRBV29-1 to TRBJ2-5; weak D call: TRBD1 (5 bases). Trimming pared 7 bases from V and 2 bases from J, leaving 11 bases between. Germline loops: CDR1 SQVTM, CDR2 ANQGSEA. CDR3 size: 12 residues. Here the CDR3 DNA reads TGCAGCGGGAGACAGTTACAAGAGACCCAGTACTTC. It yields the protein CSGRQLQETQYF.

This chain uses TRBV30 with TRBJ1-5, with D perhaps TRBD1 (5 bases). V lost 0 bases to trimming and J lost 7 bases, with 13 bases between them. This CDR3 contains 14 residues. Looked up from germline, CDR1 is GTSNPN and CDR2 is SVGIG (reference sequence). CDR3 nucleotides: TGTGCCTGGAGTGTAGCAGGGTTGGTACAGCCCCAGCATTTT. Amino acids: CAWSVAGLVQPQHF.

This clonotype was seen a handful of times. J is TRBJ2-1 and V is TRBV5-6, with 11 bases identical to TRBD2. CDR3 length: 16 residues. V shed 4 bases, J shed 10 bases, and the junction held 13 bases outside the gene matches. The germline CDR1 and CDR2 sequences are SGHDT and YYEEEE. The CDR3 sequence: CASSQPSGGPKGEQFF. For the CDR3, the DNA is TGTGCCAGCAGCCAACCTAGCGGGGGGCCGAAGGGGGAGCAGTTCTTC.

This clonotype occurred a few times. The genes are TRBV2 and TRBJ1-6; TRBD1 matches at 8 bases. The J segment lost 7 bases and the V segment lost 6 bases, leaving 5 bases of the junction unmatched. Germline CDR1 reads SNHLY; CDR2 reads FYNNEI. The CDR3 sequence is 14 residues long. The chain's CDR3 is CASRTRTGNSPLHF. CDR3 DNA sequence: TGTGCCAGCAGGACAAGGACAGGGAATTCACCCCTCCACTTT.

The chain has TRBV6-2 or TRBV6-3 and TRBJ1-6; D unresolved. CDR1 is MNHEY and CDR2 is SVGEGT in the germline V gene. CDR3 length: 15 residues. The V end was cut by 7 bases, the J end by 7 bases, with 17 bases between. CDR3 bases: TGTGCCAGCAATATCGGTGGGCAAAGCAATTCACCCCTCCACTTT. Translating it yields CASNIGGQSNSPLHF.

This chain links TRBV25-1 with TRBJ1-4; no clear D gene. With 5 bases removed from V and 7 bases from J, the gap between germline ends came to 17 bases. The germline CDR1 and CDR2 sequences are MGHDK and SYGVNS. CDR3 size: 15 residues. The CDR3 bases are TGTGCCAGCAGTTCCAATCGCCCGGAAGGTGAAAAACTGTTTTTT. As protein: CASSSNRPEGEKLFF.

This chain joins TRBV7-9 and TRBJ2-7; TRBD1 matches 11 bases. This CDR3 is 16 amino acids long. Germline CDR1 reads SEHNR; CDR2 reads FQNEAQ (reference sequence). V lost 1 base and J lost 3; bases outside the gene matches: 5. CDR3 sequence (DNA): TGTGCCAGCAGCTTAGACTGGGGACAGGGGGACTACGAGCAGTACTTC. It translates to CASSLDWGQGDYEQYF.

This chain links TRBV20-1 with TRBJ2-1; TRBD1 agrees at 7 bases. CDR3 size: 15 residues. The V segment lost 0 bases and the J segment 0 bases; nucleotides outside the gene matches: 2. Germline-derived CDR1 and CDR2 are DFQATT and SNEGSKA (reference sequence). DNA for the CDR3: TGCAGTGCTAGAGAGGACAGGTACTCCTACAATGAGCAGTTCTTC. As protein: CSAREDRYSYNEQFF.

This chain connects TRBV6-1 to TRBJ2-1; 14 bases match TRBD2. Germline V gene lookup returns CDR1 MNHNS and CDR2 SASEGT. The CDR3 runs 15 residues. Trimming removed 6 bases from V and 9 bases from J; junction bases left unmatched: 7. CDR3 region: CASRAGTSGSGEQFF. The CDR3 nucleotides read TGTGCCAGCAGGGCTGGGACTAGCGGGAGTGGTGAGCAGTTCTTC.

This clonotype was counted a few times. This chain connects TRBV19 to TRBJ2-3, with TRBD2 identical over 9 bases. V lost 6 bases, J lost 1 base, and 5 bases stayed unmatched. CDR3 length: 15 residues. CDR1 and CDR2 from the germline V gene are LNHDA and SQIVND (reference sequence). The DNA of the CDR3 is TGTGCCAGTAGGGAATCTAGCGGGGGCACAGATACGCAGTATTTT. Translated: CASRESSGGTDTQYF.

The rearrangement uses TRBV6-1 and TRBJ1-5; D may be TRBD1 (6 bases). This CDR3 region has 15 residues. CDR1 and CDR2 from the germline V gene are MNHNS and SASEGT. V dropped 4 bases and J dropped 6 bases, with 16 bases sitting between them. The CDR3, as DNA: TGTGCCAGCAGTGGCGACAGGACTGGGGGTCAGCCCCAGCATTTT. This codes for CASSGDRTGGQPQHF.

The chain has TRBV12-3 or TRBV12-4 and TRBJ1-2; perhaps TRBD1 as D (5 bases). V shed 1 base and J shed 7 bases, with 13 bases lying between them. The CDR3 runs to 14 residues. This chain's CDR3 is CASSLGTGGRGYTF. Here the CDR3 DNA reads TGTGCCAGCAGTTTAGGGACTGGGGGACGTGGCTACACCTTC.

The V gene is TRBV19, the J gene TRBJ2-2; TRBD1 aligns across 10 bases. Trimming at V came to 1 base and at J to 1 base, leaving 0 bases not matched to a gene. The CDR3 loop spans 16 amino acids. Germline loops: CDR1 LNHDA, CDR2 SQIVND (reference sequence). CDR3 amino acids: CASSIGTGGNTGELFF. As DNA, the CDR3 is TGTGCCAGTAGTATAGGGACAGGGGGGAACACCGGGGAGCTGTTTTTT.